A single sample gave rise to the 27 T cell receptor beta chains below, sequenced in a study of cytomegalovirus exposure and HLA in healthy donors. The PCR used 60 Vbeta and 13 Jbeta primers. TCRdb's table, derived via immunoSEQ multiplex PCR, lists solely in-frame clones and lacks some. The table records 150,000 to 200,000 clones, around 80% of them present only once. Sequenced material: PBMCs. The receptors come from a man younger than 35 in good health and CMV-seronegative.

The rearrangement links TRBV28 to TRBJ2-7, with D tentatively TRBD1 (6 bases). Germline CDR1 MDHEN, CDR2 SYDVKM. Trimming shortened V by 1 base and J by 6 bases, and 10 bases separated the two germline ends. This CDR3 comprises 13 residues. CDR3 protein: CASSLLGDTEQYF. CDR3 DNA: TGTGCCAGCAGTTTATTGGGGGACACCGAGCAGTACTTC.

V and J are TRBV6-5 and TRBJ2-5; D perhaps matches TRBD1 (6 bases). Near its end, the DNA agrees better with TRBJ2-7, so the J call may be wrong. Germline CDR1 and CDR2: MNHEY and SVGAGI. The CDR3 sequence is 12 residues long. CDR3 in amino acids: CASSYRGYEQYF. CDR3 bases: TGTGCCAGCAGTTACAGGGGGTACGAGCAGTACTTC.

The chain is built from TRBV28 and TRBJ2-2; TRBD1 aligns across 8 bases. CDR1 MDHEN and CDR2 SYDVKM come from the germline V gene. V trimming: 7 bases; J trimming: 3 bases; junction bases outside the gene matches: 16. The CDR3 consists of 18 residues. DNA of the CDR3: TGTGCCAGCACCCACAGCCCCCGACAGGGGTTTTACACCGGGGAGCTGTTTTTT. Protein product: CASTHSPRQGFYTGELFF.

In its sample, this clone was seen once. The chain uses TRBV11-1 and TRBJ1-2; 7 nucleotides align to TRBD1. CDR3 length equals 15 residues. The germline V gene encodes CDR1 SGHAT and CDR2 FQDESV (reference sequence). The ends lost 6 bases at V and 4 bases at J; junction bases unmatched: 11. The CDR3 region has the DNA TGTGCCAGCAGTCCGATCCGGGACAGTCCCTATGGCTACACCTTC. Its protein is CASSPIRDSPYGYTF.

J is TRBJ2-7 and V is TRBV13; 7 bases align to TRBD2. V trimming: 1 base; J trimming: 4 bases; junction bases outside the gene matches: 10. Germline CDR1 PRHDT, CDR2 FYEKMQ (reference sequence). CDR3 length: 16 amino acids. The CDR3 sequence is CASSLVGEGLIYEQYF. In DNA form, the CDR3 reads TGTGCCAGCAGCTTAGTTGGGGAGGGCCTAATTTACGAGCAGTACTTC.

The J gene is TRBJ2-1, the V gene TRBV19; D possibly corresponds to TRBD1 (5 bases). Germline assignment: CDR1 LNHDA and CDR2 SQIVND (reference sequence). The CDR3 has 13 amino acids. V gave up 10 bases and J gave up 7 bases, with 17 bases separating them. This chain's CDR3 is CATLVKGLNEQFF. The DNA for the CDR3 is TGTGCCACCCTCGTGAAGGGGTTGAATGAGCAGTTCTTC.

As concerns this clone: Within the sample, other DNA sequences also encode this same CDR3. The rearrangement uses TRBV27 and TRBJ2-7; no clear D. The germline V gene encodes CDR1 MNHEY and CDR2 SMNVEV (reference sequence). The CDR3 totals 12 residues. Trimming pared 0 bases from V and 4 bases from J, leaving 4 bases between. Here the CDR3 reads CASSLSGYEQYF. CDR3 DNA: TGTGCCAGCAGTTTATCCGGTTACGAGCAGTACTTC.

The CDR3 is CASSVAGVSSYEQYF. The CDR3 coding sequence is TGTGCCAGCAGCGTAGCAGGGGTCTCCTCCTACGAGCAGTACTTC. The rearrangement links TRBV9 to TRBJ2-7, with D maybe TRBD1 (6 bases). This CDR3 is 15 amino acids long. Germline V gene data show CDR1 as SGDLS and CDR2 as YYNGEE. Between the trimmed V and J ends, which lost 0 bases and 0 bases, there was a span of 10 bases. Looking up the rest from reference TRBV9 and TRBJ2-7 gives the full variable domain: DSGVTQTPKHLITATGQRVTLRCSPRSGDLSVYWYQQSLDQGLQFLIQYYNGEERAKGNILERFSAQQFPDLHSELNLSSLELGDSALYFCASSVAGVSSYEQYFGPGTRLTVT.

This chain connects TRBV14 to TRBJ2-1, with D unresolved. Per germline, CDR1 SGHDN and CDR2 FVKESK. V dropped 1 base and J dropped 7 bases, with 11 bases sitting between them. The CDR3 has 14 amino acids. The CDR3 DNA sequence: TGTGCCAGCAGCCAAGGTCCGATAGTGAATGAGCAGTTCTTC. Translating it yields CASSQGPIVNEQFF.

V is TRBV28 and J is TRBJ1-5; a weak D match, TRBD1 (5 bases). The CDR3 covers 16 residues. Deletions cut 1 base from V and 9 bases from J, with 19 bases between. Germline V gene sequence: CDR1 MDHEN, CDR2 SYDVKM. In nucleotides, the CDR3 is TGTGCCAGCAGTTTATTAAGGGCAGGGCGGGGCCGGCCCCAGCATTTT. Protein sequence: CASSLLRAGRGRPQHF.

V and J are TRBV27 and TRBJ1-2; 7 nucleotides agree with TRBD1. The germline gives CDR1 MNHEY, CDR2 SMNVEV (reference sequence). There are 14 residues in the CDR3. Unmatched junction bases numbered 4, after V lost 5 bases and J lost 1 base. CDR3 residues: CASSKGQVNYGYTF. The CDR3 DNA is TGTGCCAGCAGTAAAGGACAGGTTAACTATGGCTACACCTTC.

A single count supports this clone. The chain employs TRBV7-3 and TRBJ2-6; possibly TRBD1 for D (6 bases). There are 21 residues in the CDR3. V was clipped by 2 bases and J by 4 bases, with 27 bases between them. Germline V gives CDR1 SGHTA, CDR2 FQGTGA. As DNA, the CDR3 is TGTGCCAGCAGCTTAGACTCGACTCGGGACACTGGGTCGGTCGGGGCCAACGTCCTGACTTTC. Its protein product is CASSLDSTRDTGSVGANVLTF.

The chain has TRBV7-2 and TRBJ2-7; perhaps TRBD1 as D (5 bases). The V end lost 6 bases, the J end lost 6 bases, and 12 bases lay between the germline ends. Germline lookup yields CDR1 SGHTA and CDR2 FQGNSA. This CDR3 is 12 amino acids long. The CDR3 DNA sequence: TGTGCCAGCAGTCGCCCAGGGCGCGAGCAGTACTTC. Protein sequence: CASSRPGREQYF.

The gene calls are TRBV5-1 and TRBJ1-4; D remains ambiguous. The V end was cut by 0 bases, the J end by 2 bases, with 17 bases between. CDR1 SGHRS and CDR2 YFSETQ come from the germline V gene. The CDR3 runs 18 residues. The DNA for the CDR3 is TGCGCCAGCAGCTTGGTCGGGGTTCTAGGGTCGACTAATGAAAAACTGTTTTTT. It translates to CASSLVGVLGSTNEKLFF.

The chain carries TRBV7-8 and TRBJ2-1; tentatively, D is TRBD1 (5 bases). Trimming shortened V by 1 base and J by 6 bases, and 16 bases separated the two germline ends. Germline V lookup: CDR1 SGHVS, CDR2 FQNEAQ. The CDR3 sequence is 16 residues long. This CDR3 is CASSLGVQGPSNEQFF. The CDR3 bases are TGTGCCAGCAGCTTAGGGGTCCAGGGCCCCTCCAATGAGCAGTTCTTC.

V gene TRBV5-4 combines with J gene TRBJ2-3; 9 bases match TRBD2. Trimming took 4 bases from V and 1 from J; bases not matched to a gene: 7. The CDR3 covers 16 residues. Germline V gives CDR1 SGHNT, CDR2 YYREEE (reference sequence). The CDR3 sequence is CASSQAGTSRTDTQYF. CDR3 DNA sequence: TGTGCCAGCAGCCAGGCCGGGACTAGCCGCACAGATACGCAGTATTTT.

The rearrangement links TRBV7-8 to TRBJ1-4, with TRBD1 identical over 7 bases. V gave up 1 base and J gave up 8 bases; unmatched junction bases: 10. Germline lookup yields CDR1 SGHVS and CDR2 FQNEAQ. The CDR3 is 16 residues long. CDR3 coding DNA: TGTGCCAGCAGCTTAGGGCATCGACAGGGAGAAGAAAAACTGTTTTTT. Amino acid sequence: CASSLGHRQGEEKLFF.

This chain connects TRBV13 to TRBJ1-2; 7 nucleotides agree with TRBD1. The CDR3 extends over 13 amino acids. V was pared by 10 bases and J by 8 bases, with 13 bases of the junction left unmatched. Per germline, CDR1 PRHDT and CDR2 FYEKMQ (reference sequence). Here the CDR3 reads CATTRRGLGGYTF. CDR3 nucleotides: TGTGCCACCACAAGGAGGGGGCTCGGGGGCTACACCTTC.

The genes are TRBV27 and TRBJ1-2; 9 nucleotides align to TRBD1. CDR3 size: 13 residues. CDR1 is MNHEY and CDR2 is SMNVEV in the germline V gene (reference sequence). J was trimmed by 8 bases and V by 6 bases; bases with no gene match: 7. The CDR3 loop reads CASSRDRVGGYTF. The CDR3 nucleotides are TGTGCCAGCAGCCGGGACAGGGTGGGGGGCTACACCTTC.

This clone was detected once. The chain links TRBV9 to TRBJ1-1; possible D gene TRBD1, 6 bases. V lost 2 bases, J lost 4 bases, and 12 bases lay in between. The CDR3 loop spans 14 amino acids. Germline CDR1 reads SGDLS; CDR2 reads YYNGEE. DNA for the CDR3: TGTGCCAGCAGCGTTTCAGGGGCTAGCACTGAAGCTTTCTTT. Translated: CASSVSGASTEAFF.

The CDR3 sequence: CASRSHSYEQYF. DNA for the CDR3: TGTGCCAGCAGATCACACAGCTACGAGCAGTACTTC. The chain is built from TRBV6-5 and TRBJ2-7; D unclear. Germline V gene data show CDR1 as MNHEY and CDR2 as SVGAGI. V was cut by 6 bases and J by 3 bases, with 9 bases left in between. This CDR3 has 12 residues.

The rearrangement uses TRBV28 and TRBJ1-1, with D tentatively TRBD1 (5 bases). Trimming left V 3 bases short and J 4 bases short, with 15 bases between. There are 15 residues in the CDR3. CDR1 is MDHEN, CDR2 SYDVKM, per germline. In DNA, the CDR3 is TGTGCCAGCAGTTTCGGGGACCCCGGGGGCACTGAAGCTTTCTTT. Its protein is CASSFGDPGGTEAFF. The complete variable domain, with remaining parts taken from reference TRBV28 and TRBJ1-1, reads DVKVTQSSRYLVKRTGEKVFLECVQDMDHENMFWYRQDPGLGLRLIYFSYDVKMKEKGDIPEGYSVSREKKERFSLILESASTNQTSMYLCASSFGDPGGTEAFFGQGTRLTVV.

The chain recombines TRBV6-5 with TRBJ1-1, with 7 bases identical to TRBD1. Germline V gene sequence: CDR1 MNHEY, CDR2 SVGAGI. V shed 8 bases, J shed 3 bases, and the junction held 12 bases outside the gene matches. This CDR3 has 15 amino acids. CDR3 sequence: CASRGQAVGDTEAFF. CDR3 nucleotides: TGTGCCAGCCGAGGACAGGCCGTGGGGGACACTGAAGCTTTCTTT.

CDR3 in amino acids: CASSPLSSAGNTIYF. The CDR3 DNA reads as TGTGCCAGCAGCCCGCTATCGAGTGCTGGAAACACCATATATTTT. V usage is TRBV5-8 and J usage is TRBJ1-3; D gene unclear. The CDR3 totals 15 residues. V lost 4 bases and J 2 bases, leaving 13 bases between the germline ends. The germline CDR1 and CDR2 sequences are SGHTS and YDEGEE. Full variable domain (missing parts from reference TRBV5-8 and TRBJ1-3): EAGVTQSPTHLIKTRGQQATLRCSPISGHTSVYWYQQALGLGLQFLLWYDEGEERNRGNFPPRFSGRQFPNYSSELNVNALELEDSALYLCASSPLSSAGNTIYFGEGSWLTVV.

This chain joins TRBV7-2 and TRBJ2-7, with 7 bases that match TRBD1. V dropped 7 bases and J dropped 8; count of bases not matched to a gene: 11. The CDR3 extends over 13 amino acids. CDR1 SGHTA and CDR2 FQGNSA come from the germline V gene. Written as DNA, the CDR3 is TGTGCCAGCACCCTGGGACAGAGGTCTAAGCAGTACTTC. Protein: CASTLGQRSKQYF.

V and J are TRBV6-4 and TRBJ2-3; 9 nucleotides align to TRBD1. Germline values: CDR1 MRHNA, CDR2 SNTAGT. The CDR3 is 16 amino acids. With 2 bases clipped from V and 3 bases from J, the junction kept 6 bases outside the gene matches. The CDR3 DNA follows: TGTGCCAGCAGTGACGATCCGGACAGGGGAACAGATACGCAGTATTTT. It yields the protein CASSDDPDRGTDTQYF.

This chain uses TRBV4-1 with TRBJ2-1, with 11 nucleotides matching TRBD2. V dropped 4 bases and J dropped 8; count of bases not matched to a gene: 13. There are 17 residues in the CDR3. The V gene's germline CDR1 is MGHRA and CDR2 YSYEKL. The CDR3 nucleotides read TGCGCCAGCAGCCGCACAGTAGCGGGAGGGCCTTTGGATGAGCAGTTCTTC. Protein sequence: CASSRTVAGGPLDEQFF.